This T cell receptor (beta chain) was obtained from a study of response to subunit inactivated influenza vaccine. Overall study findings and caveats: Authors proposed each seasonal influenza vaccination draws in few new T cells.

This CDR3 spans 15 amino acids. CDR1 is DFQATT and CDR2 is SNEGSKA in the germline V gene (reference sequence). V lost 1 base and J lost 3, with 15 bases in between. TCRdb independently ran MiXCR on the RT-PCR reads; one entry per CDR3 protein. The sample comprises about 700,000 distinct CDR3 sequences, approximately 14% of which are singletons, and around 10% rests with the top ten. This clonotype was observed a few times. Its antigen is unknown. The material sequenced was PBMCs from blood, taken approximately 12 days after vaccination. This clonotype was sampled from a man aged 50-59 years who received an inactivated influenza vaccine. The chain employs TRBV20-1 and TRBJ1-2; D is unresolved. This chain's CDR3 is CSARGGRDFDYGYTF. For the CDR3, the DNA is TGCAGTGCTAGAGGGGGAAGGGATTTTGACTATGGCTACACCTTC.